This T cell receptor (beta chain) was profiled in a study of TIL therapy for anti-PD-1-resistant metastatic lung cancer. The immunoSEQ assay was v3. Survey-level samples got some 2 million read pairs; deep-level samples got roughly 4.5-6.5 million. Measured with immunoSEQ multiplex PCR; TCRdb has only the in-frame clones, and not every one. The data contain about 55,000 clones, 75% to 85% of them singletons. Per germline, CDR1 SGHRS and CDR2 YFSETQ. Trimming at V came to 0 bases and at J to 4 bases, leaving 1 base not matched to a gene. The CDR3 loop spans 14 amino acids. Time point indicated: pre-treatment sample, taken before nivolumab and TIL therapy.

The specimen comprised blood, sampled at baseline. The sequence came from a person aged 25-80 years with non-small cell lung cancer. The chain recombines TRBV5-1 with TRBJ2-1; 7 bases align to TRBD2. Here the CDR3 reads CASSLVSGYNEQFF. CDR3 coding DNA: TGCGCCAGCAGCTTGGTTAGCGGGTACAATGAGCAGTTCTTC. The full variable domain, with the rest looked up from reference TRBV5-1 and TRBJ2-1, is KAGVTQTPRYLIKTRGQQVTLSCSPISGHRSVSWYQQTPGQGLQFLFEYFSETQRNKGNFPGRFSGRQFSNSRSEMNVSTLELGDSALYLCASSLVSGYNEQFFGPGTRLTVL.